Shown below are 3 T cell receptor beta chains from a single sample sequenced in a study of breast tumors, draining lymph nodes, adjacent tissues listed by TCRdb under 2016. The lymph node samples were taken from the axillary draining lymph nodes of breast cancer patients. Libraries were built with multiplex PCR. Sequencer: Illumina HiSeq 2000. TCRdb reworked the public reads: Q25 trimming with fastp, MiXCR clone assembly, productive beta chains retained. Each entry is one CDR3 protein sequence, shown with its most common DNA and genes. The sample table holds 190,000 or so distinct CDR3 sequences, of which about 32% were seen once. 4% to 4.5% of the sample is taken by the ten largest. Sequencing input: axillary lymph node tissue. The source is a female donor with breast cancer. Some clones in this sample may be carry-over from other donors' samples.

This rearrangement joins TRBV6-6 to TRBJ1-1; D remains unclear. The germline V gene encodes CDR1 MNHNY and CDR2 SVGAGI (reference sequence). V lost 4 bases to trimming and J lost 1 base, with 10 bases between them. This CDR3 contains 14 residues. The CDR3 nucleotides are TGTGCCAGCAGTTTTATCGTTGGGAACACTGAAGCTTTCTTT. It yields the protein CASSFIVGNTEAFF.

The chain links TRBV5-1 to TRBJ1-1; D is uncertain. Germline CDR1 SGHRS, CDR2 YFSETQ. Trimming removed 0 bases at V and 4 bases at J, with 13 bases between. This CDR3 is built from 15 residues. CDR3 DNA: TGCGCCAGCAGCTTGGAGTTGACCTCGAGCACTGAAGCTTTCTTT. It yields the protein CASSLELTSSTEAFF.

The genes are TRBV2 and TRBJ2-3; maybe TRBD2 (6 bases). Germline V gene lookup returns CDR1 SNHLY and CDR2 FYNNEI. Trimming took 6 bases from V and 6 from J, leaving 19 bases between them. This CDR3 region has 15 residues. The CDR3 protein is CASRKEGLARDTQYF. CDR3 DNA: TGTGCCAGCAGGAAGGAGGGTCTAGCGAGGGATACGCAGTATTTT.